This T cell receptor (beta chain) was found in a study of CD8+ T cells in alopecia areata (dated by TCRdb to the late 2010s). In the study overall: Treated patients were enrolled in an open-label pilot trial of oral tofacitinib, 5 to 10 mg twice daily, for moderate-to-severe alopecia areata. Tofacitinib was given for 6 to 18 months, followed by 6 months of follow-up off drug to assess delayed response and recurrence. Disease severity in treated patients was measured with the SALT score, which quantifies the percentage of affected scalp surface area. To study T cell clonal expansion in alopecia areata, the researchers applied high-throughput TCRbeta sequencing to both the C3H/HeJ mouse model and human patients. Human TCRbeta sequencing covered scalp tissue and sorted CD4+ and CD8+ peripheral blood T cells from patchy and totalis/universalis alopecia areata patients and healthy controls. Biopsies were taken from tofacitinib-treated patients at baseline and at 4 and 24 weeks of treatment, and a later scalp biopsy was taken in several of the tofacitinib-treated patients. Clonality in the scalp was compared among normal scalp (n=4), patchy alopecia areata scalp (n=8), and alopecia totalis/universalis scalp (n=8). RNA was obtained with the PAXgene miRNA kit for fixed scalp, the miRNeasy kit for PBMCs, and the RNeasy kit for mouse skin. Amplification of TCRbeta CDR3 regions was done by immunoSEQ multiplex PCR using 35 Vbeta forward primers and 13 Jbeta reverse primers.

The time point label here, explained by the study, means: roughly 27 days on oral tofacitinib. This specimen's treatment or condition label, interpreted: oral pan-JAK inhibitor, 5-10 mg twice daily. Lesional scalp punch biopsies and peripheral blood were collected from alopecia areata patients. PBMCs were separated by density centrifugation and stained for CD3, CD4 and CD8, after which CD4+ and CD8+ T cells were sorted on a FACSAria. Notes on this clone: No antigen is known for it. No base quality values were provided; no much bigger clone lies one nucleotide off.

The library was prepared using the immunoSEQ multiplex PCR assay. RNA was extracted from all samples and reverse transcribed into cDNA as template for TCR sequencing. First-strand cDNA was synthesized using SuperScript III with a 2:1 mix of oligo-dT and random hexamers. A synthetic immune receptor repertoire was used to measure amplification bias, and any remaining bias was corrected computationally. Per the source publication's procedure: Raw reads were preprocessed to remove errors, and CDR3 was defined by IMGT conventions from the conserved cysteine to phenylalanine. Clonality was calculated as 1 minus Shannon entropy normalized by log2 of the number of productive unique TCRs. CD4 or CD8 identity of scalp clones was inferred by cross-referencing scalp TCRbeta sequences with sorted blood CD4 and CD8 repertoires. The table was pulled from immuneACCESS by TCRdb, which kept in-frame rearrangements only. Such tables lose some clones; where checked, under half of the loss comes from unresolved V genes, and the rest has no known cause. The DNA was the basis for D and trimming; V, J and clone size are from that table. For this sample there are over 150,000 clones; about three fifths appear just once. The ten largest clones add up to 3.3% of the sample.

The CDR3 numbers 15 residues from cysteine through phenylalanine. Only CDR3 DNA is held: 45 bases, read in frame from base 1. CDR1 SGDLS and CDR2 YYNGEE were looked up in the germline V gene. V is clipped by 0 bases and J by 1 base, and the sequence between their germline boundaries is 8 bases long. Summary of the overall study and its limitations: Tofacitinib significantly decreased scalp clonality and the number of expanded CD8+ clones among the top 100 scalp clones. During tofacitinib treatment, many expanded lesional clones remained in scalp and blood, and this persistence may partly explain relapse after treatment is stopped. Higher clonality and more expanded CD8+ clones were observed in lesional scalp than in normal scalp, particularly in alopecia totalis/universalis, a finding suggestive of antigenic drive. Scalp TCR repertoire analysis is complicated because resident alphabeta T cells in normal human skin are also sequenced, whereas mouse skin is dominated by gammadelta T cells. TCR sequences shared between patients were less clear than in mice, possibly partly because of HLA diversity in the patient population. Because the treated cohort was small and had only one nonresponder, larger studies are needed to examine links between baseline CD8+ expansion and response.

The clonotype originates from a human donor with alopecia areata. The rearranged segments are TRBV9 and TRBJ1-3, and perhaps TRBD1 as D gene, on 5 matching bases. The specimen was CD4+ T cells sorted from blood, collected at week 4, from a patient treated with tofacitinib. In nucleotides, the sequence is TGTGCCAGCAGCGTAGGCCCAGGGTCTGGAAACACCATATATTTT. Its coded protein is CASSVGPGSGNTIYF.